One and the same sample provided the 27 T cell receptor beta chains below, sequenced in a study of vaccination effects on CD4 cells after COVID-19. No antigen has been assigned to these receptors. Sequencing in the ViraFEST assay came after antigen-specific CD4+ T cells had been expanded with viral peptide pools, which were used to stimulate PBMC. Upon completion of roughly ten days in culture, CD4+ T cells were isolated. The repertoire was sequenced with immunoSEQ multiplex PCR; TCRdb's copy has only in-frame clones and lacks some. The sample holds 50,000 to 65,000 clones, roughly 80% seen once. The source material was CD4+ T cells from PBMCs cultured with HCoV-229E spike peptides, sampled before COVID-19 vaccination. Receptors were obtained from a human donor who received a COVID-19 vaccine.

The rearrangement links TRBV4-3 to TRBJ2-1; no clear D gene. The germline gives CDR1 LGHNA, CDR2 YSLEER. Trimming took off 0 bases at V and 3 bases at J, with 15 bases between the two ends. The CDR3 is 17 amino acids. This chain's CDR3 is CASSQDRFGPGYNEQFF. CDR3 sequence (DNA): TGCGCCAGCAGCCAAGACCGTTTCGGACCTGGCTACAATGAGCAGTTCTTC.

This clone has only one observation. V and J are TRBV6-5 and TRBJ1-5; the D is unclear. The ends were cut back, 6 bases at V and 0 bases at J, with 9 bases in the middle. The CDR3 is made up of 14 amino acids. Looked up from germline, CDR1 is MNHEY and CDR2 is SVGAGI. CDR3 DNA sequence: TGTGCCAGCAGCCTTCTTAATAGCAATCAGCCCCAGCATTTT. This sequence encodes CASSLLNSNQPQHF.

The rearrangement joins TRBV7-9 to TRBJ2-1; no clear D. Trimming shortened V by 5 bases and J by 8 bases, and 13 bases separated the two germline ends. The CDR3 contains 13 residues. Germline CDR1 is SEHNR and CDR2 is FQNEAQ (reference sequence). The CDR3: CASSPTAGDEQFF. The CDR3 DNA sequence: TGTGCCAGCAGCCCGACCGCTGGGGATGAGCAGTTCTTC. The variable domain in full, with the rest retrieved from reference TRBV7-9 and TRBJ2-1, is DTGVSQNPRHKITKRGQNVTFRCDPISEHNRLYWYRQTLGQGPEFLTYFQNEAQLEKSRLLSDRFSAERPKGSFSTLEIQRTEQGDSAMYLCASSPTAGDEQFFGPGTRLTVL.

Only one count was recorded for this clone. V and J are TRBV5-1 and TRBJ2-1; weak D call: TRBD2 (6 bases). Germline V lookup: CDR1 SGHRS, CDR2 YFSETQ. V lost 1 base and J lost 0, with 14 bases in between. This CDR3 is 17 amino acids long. The chain's CDR3 is CASSLFPSDSSYNEQFF. The CDR3 DNA is TGCGCCAGCAGCTTGTTTCCTAGCGACAGCTCCTACAATGAGCAGTTCTTC.

In its sample, this clone was seen a few times. This chain connects TRBV7-8 to TRBJ1-1, with a tentative D call TRBD1 (6 bases). The germline gives CDR1 SGHVS, CDR2 FQNEAQ. The germline V and J ends were trimmed by 6 bases and 1 base, with 12 bases remaining between them. CDR3 length: 14 residues. The CDR3 sequence: CASSPGHSNTEAFF. The CDR3 region has the DNA TGTGCCAGCAGTCCGGGACACTCGAACACTGAAGCTTTCTTT.

The count of this clone is one. The rearrangement uses TRBV24-1 and TRBJ2-2, with D possibly TRBD2 on 6 matching bases. CDR1 is KGHDR and CDR2 is SFDVKD in the germline V gene. This CDR3 is built from 16 residues. The V and J ends lost 5 bases and 2 bases respectively, with 14 bases between them. This chain's CDR3 is CATSAGGRINTGELFF. In nucleotides, the CDR3 is TGTGCCACCAGTGCCGGGGGACGGATAAACACCGGGGAGCTGTTTTTT.

This clone appeared a few times. The J gene is TRBJ1-1, the V gene TRBV10-3; 9 nucleotides align to TRBD1. The trim removed 0 bases at V and 1 base at J, leaving 9 bases unmatched. In germline, CDR1 is ENHRY, CDR2 SYGVKD. This CDR3 region has 18 residues. CDR3 in DNA: TGTGCCATCAGTGAGTCTGGGACAGGGTATACCCGGAACACTGAAGCTTTCTTT. Protein: CAISESGTGYTRNTEAFF.

V gene TRBV19 combines with J gene TRBJ2-2; perhaps TRBD2 as D (5 bases). The germline V gene encodes CDR1 LNHDA and CDR2 SQIVND (reference sequence). The CDR3 runs to 17 residues. V was trimmed by 7 bases and J by 4 bases, leaving 22 bases between them. CDR3 amino acids: CASNLGRRDSVTGELFF. CDR3 sequence (DNA): TGTGCCAGTAACCTTGGGAGAAGGGATTCGGTCACCGGGGAGCTGTTTTTT.

Note on this clone: In the same sample, other DNA sequences code for this CDR3. The V gene is TRBV19, the J gene TRBJ2-5; no firm D call. The germline CDR1 and CDR2 sequences are LNHDA and SQIVND (reference sequence). The CDR3 sequence is 12 residues long. The germline V and J ends were trimmed by 3 bases and 5 bases, with 7 bases remaining between them. This CDR3 reads CASSIGGETQYF. The CDR3 DNA is TGTGCCAGTAGTATCGGTGGGGAGACCCAGTACTTC.

The chain links TRBV28 to TRBJ1-3; TRBD1 might be the D (6 bases). This CDR3 is built from 14 residues. The V end lost 4 bases, the J end lost 0 bases, and 7 bases lay between the germline ends. Germline values: CDR1 MDHEN, CDR2 SYDVKM. CDR3 DNA: TGTGCCAGCAGTTCGACAGGCTCTGGAAACACCATATATTTT. Translation: CASSSTGSGNTIYF.

This chain joins TRBV5-3 and TRBJ1-6, with D uncertain. TRBV5-3 is classed as an ORF, of uncertain function. The V end lost 4 bases, the J end lost 0 bases, and 14 bases lay between the germline ends. This CDR3 is built from 17 residues. CDR3 loop: CARSRWTGRSYNSPLHF. The CDR3 bases are TGTGCCAGAAGCCGATGGACGGGCCGCTCCTATAATTCACCCCTCCACTTT.

The CDR3: CASSTDRGRELFF. As DNA, the CDR3 is TGTGCCAGCAGCACGGACAGGGGTAGGGAGCTGTTTTTT. This sequence joins TRBV7-2 and TRBJ2-2; 9 bases map to TRBD1. J lost 9 bases, V lost 5 bases, and 4 bases had no gene match. The CDR3 runs to 13 residues. Germline lookup yields CDR1 SGHTA and CDR2 FQGNSA.

V is TRBV19 and J is TRBJ2-1; 11 nucleotides match TRBD2. Germline V gene lookup returns CDR1 LNHDA and CDR2 SQIVND (reference sequence). The CDR3 covers 17 residues. J lost 5 bases, V lost 3 bases, and 9 bases had no gene match. Written as DNA, the CDR3 is TGTGCCAGTAGTATGTCGCTAGCGGGGGGAGGGAACAATGAGCAGTTCTTC. This translates into CASSMSLAGGGNNEQFF.

The J gene is TRBJ1-5, the V gene TRBV6-2 or TRBV6-3; D gene ambiguous. The CDR3 sequence is 13 residues long. V was cut by 2 bases and J by 5 bases, with 7 bases left in between. CDR1 and CDR2 (germline): MNHEY, SVGEGT. DNA for the CDR3: TGTGCCAGCAGTTACCCCGGGGATCAGCCCCAGCATTTT. It codes for CASSYPGDQPQHF.

The chain combines TRBV9 with TRBJ1-6; 7 positions match TRBD1. After removal of 0 bases from V and 8 bases from J, the junction contained 5 bases not matched to a gene. Germline CDR1 is SGDLS and CDR2 is YYNGEE. The length of the CDR3 is 15 residues. The CDR3 reads CASSVVAGGDSPLHF. The CDR3, as DNA: TGTGCCAGCAGCGTAGTGGCAGGGGGAGATTCACCCCTCCACTTT.

The chain uses TRBV2 and TRBJ2-7; TRBD1 aligns across 7 bases. CDR3 length equals 14 residues. Per the germline V gene, CDR1 is SNHLY and CDR2 is FYNNEI. V lost 5 bases and J lost 2; bases outside the gene matches: 6. In DNA form, the CDR3 reads TGTGCCAGCAGTCTTAATACAGGGGCCTACGAGCAGTACGTC. It is translated as CASSLNTGAYEQYV.

The chain carries TRBV28 and TRBJ1-4; 8 nucleotides agree with TRBD1. The CDR3 extends over 15 amino acids. CDR1 and CDR2 from the germline V gene are MDHEN and SYDVKM. Trimming cost V 5 bases and J 6 bases; bases outside gene matches: 8. The CDR3 DNA sequence: TGTGCCAGCAGTCCAAGGACAGGGTTGCATGAAAAACTGTTTTTT. Amino acids: CASSPRTGLHEKLFF.

The chain employs TRBV20-1 and TRBJ2-3; perhaps TRBD1 as D (5 bases). Deletions cut 4 bases from V and 9 bases from J, with 11 bases between. This CDR3 comprises 11 residues. Germline assignment: CDR1 DFQATT and CDR2 SNEGSKA (reference sequence). CDR3 sequence (DNA): TGCAGTGCTATTATCTCAGGGACGCAGTATTTT. Its protein product is CSAIISGTQYF.

The chain recombines TRBV7-2 with TRBJ2-7, with D unclear. The CDR3 is 11 residues long. V was clipped by 5 bases and J by 11 bases, with 13 bases between them. Germline V CDR1 and CDR2: SGHTA, FQGNSA. CDR3 in DNA: TGTGCCAGCAGCCCATCCCGACGAAAGTACGTC. Its translation: CASSPSRRKYV.

The genes are TRBV9 and TRBJ2-2; 7 bases match TRBD1. Germline CDR1 is SGDLS and CDR2 is YYNGEE. This CDR3 is built from 14 residues. J gave up 8 bases and V 0 bases, and 4 bases lay outside the gene matches. The CDR3 loop is CASSVAQGIGELFF. Written as DNA, the CDR3 is TGTGCCAGCAGCGTAGCACAGGGGATAGGGGAGCTGTTTTTT.

This clone has more than one count but fewer than ten. The chain carries TRBV5-8 and TRBJ2-3; 8 bases fit TRBD1. Germline CDR1 SGHTS, CDR2 YDEGEE. The V gene end was trimmed by 7 bases and the J gene end by 0 bases; junction bases not matched to a gene: 7. The CDR3 is made up of 15 amino acids. The CDR3 reads CASPSWDRSTDTQYF. CDR3 coding DNA: TGTGCCAGCCCCAGCTGGGACAGGAGCACAGATACGCAGTATTTT. Complete variable domain (other parts from reference TRBV5-8 and TRBJ2-3): EAGVTQSPTHLIKTRGQQATLRCSPISGHTSVYWYQQALGLGLQFLLWYDEGEERNRGNFPPRFSGRQFPNYSSELNVNALELEDSALYLCASPSWDRSTDTQYFGPGTRLTVL.

The chain uses TRBV10-3 and TRBJ1-1; D possibly corresponds to TRBD1 (5 bases). Trimming took 0 bases from V and 1 from J, leaving 9 bases between them. The V gene's germline CDR1 is ENHRY and CDR2 SYGVKD. The CDR3 runs to 15 residues. The CDR3 DNA reads TGTGCCATCAGTGAGTCGGGCAGGGAGAACACTGAAGCTTTCTTT. Its translation is CAISESGRENTEAFF.

The chain couples TRBV6-5 to TRBJ1-6; tentative D call: TRBD1 (5 bases). Germline CDR1 reads MNHEY; CDR2 reads SVGAGI. The V end was cut by 0 bases, the J end by 6 bases, with 9 bases between. The CDR3 consists of 15 residues. The CDR3 DNA reads as TGTGCCAGCAGTTACTCGACAGAGGGTAATTCACCCCTCCACTTT. Amino acids: CASSYSTEGNSPLHF.

V usage is TRBV19 and J usage is TRBJ2-3; 7 bases map to TRBD2. Germline V gene data show CDR1 as LNHDA and CDR2 as SQIVND (reference sequence). V gave up 6 bases and J gave up 7 bases; unmatched junction bases: 10. CDR3 length equals 14 residues. The CDR3 reads CASRFGLEANTQYF. CDR3 bases: TGTGCCAGTAGATTCGGACTAGAAGCAAATACGCAGTATTTT.

V is TRBV6-2 or TRBV6-3 and J is TRBJ2-2; unclear D gene. CDR3 length equals 15 residues. CDR1 MNHEY and CDR2 SVGEGT come from the germline V gene. V gave up 2 bases and J gave up 0 bases, with 7 bases separating them. In DNA, the CDR3 is TGTGCCAGCAGTTACCGCCGTACGAACACCGGGGAGCTGTTTTTT. Protein product: CASSYRRTNTGELFF.

The CDR3 protein is CASLRPGQLLGYTF. The CDR3 nucleotides are TGTGCCAGTCTCAGACCGGGACAGCTACTTGGCTACACCTTC. This chain links TRBV6-5 with TRBJ1-2; 7 nucleotides agree with TRBD1. Germline assignment: CDR1 MNHEY and CDR2 SVGAGI. The CDR3 length is 14 residues. V shed 9 bases and J 7 bases; nucleotides not matched to a gene: 14.

The chain carries TRBV7-3 and TRBJ1-1; D may be TRBD1 (6 bases). Germline V gives CDR1 SGHTA, CDR2 FQGTGA. The CDR3 is 13 amino acids. Trimming shortened V by 5 bases and J by 5 bases, and 12 bases separated the two germline ends. For the CDR3, the DNA is TGTGCCAGCAGCCCCCAGGGGCAAACTGAAGCTTTCTTT. As protein: CASSPQGQTEAFF. The full variable domain, with the rest looked up from reference TRBV7-3 and TRBJ1-1, is GAGVSQTPSNKVTEKGKYVELRCDPISGHTALYWYRQSLGQGPEFLIYFQGTGAADDSGLPNDRFFAVRPEGSVSTLKIQRTERGDSAVYLCASSPQGQTEAFFGQGTRLTVV.